This TCR beta chain was observed in a study of cytomegalovirus exposure and HLA in healthy donors. Study-level results: Researchers catalogued about 150 TCR beta chains as cytomegalovirus-associated. Associated with HLA alleles at 0.05 false discovery rate in a later analysis were over 15,000 TCR beta sequences.

V shed 4 bases and J 4 bases; nucleotides not matched to a gene: 4. CDR1 and CDR2 from the germline V gene are PRHDT and FYEKMQ (reference sequence). The CDR3 covers 15 residues. The PCR contained 60 Vbeta and 13 Jbeta primers. Profiled with immunoSEQ multiplex PCR; TCRdb holds only in-frame clones, not every one. The top ten clones hold more than 2% of a sample with roughly 76,000 clones, roughly 85% of them seen once. Points on this clone: Its antigen is not identified.

The receptor was derived from a man in his thirties or forties in good health and CMV-seronegative. Specimen: PBMCs. The rearrangement joins TRBV13 to TRBJ2-1, with 10 bases lining up with TRBD2. Written as DNA, the CDR3 is TGTGCCAGCAGCTCTCTAGCGGGAGTGTACAATGAGCAGTTCTTC. Its protein is CASSSLAGVYNEQFF.